The T cell receptor beta chain described here comes from a study of blood T cell repertoires in COVID-19. Study-wide context: There were acute and convalescent COVID-19 samples, and they came from the United States, Italy and Spain. In each case, the material was cDNA or gDNA derived from T cells, B-cell-depleted T cells, or PBMCs.

Authors' processing steps: The assay estimated nucleated cells by amplifying reference gene primers. Here immunoSEQ multiplex PCR was the method, and the copy in TCRdb shows in-frame clones only, minus some. D and trimming come from the DNA, and the V and J calls and clone size come from that table. The sample has over 100,000 clones; over 80% are singletons. J was trimmed by 5 bases and V by 7 bases; bases with no gene match: 1. Germline assignment: CDR1 SNHLY and CDR2 FYNNEI. The CDR3 runs to 12 residues. The sequencing input was peripheral blood. The chain has TRBV2 and TRBJ2-3, with TRBD1 matching over 9 bases. The origin of this receptor is a woman aged 60-70 years with acute or convalescent COVID-19. The DNA for the CDR3 is TGTGCCAGCATGGACAGGGGAGATACGCAGTATTTT. It translates to CASMDRGDTQYF.